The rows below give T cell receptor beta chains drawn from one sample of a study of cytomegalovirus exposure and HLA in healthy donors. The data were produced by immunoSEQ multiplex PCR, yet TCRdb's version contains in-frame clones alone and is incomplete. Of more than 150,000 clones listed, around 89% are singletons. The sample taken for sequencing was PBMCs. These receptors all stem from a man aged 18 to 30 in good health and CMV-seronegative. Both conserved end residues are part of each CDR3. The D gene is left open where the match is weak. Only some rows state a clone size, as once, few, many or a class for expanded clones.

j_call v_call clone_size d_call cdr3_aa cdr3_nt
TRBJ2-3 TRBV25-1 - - CASSGGRGTDTQYF TGTGCCAGCAGTGGCGGCAGGGGTACAGATACGCAGTATTTT
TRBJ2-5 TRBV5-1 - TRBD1 CASSLANGGQGAETQYF TGCGCCAGCAGCTTGGCCAATGGTGGGCAGGGGGCCGAGACCCAGTACTTC
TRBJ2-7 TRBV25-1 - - CASSGQGESKAPYEQYF TGTGCCAGCAGCGGGCAGGGCGAGTCTAAAGCACCCTACGAGCAGTACTTC
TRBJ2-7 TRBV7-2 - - CASSLDLRGSSYEQYF TGTGCCAGCAGCCTGGACCTTAGGGGGAGCTCCTACGAGCAGTACTTC
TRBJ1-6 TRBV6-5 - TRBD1 CASSYGTGGNSPLHF TGTGCCAGCAGTTATGGTACAGGGGGGAATTCACCCCTCCACTTT
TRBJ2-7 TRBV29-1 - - CSAGEDRMGEQYF TGCAGCGCCGGTGAGGACAGAATGGGAGAGCAGTACTTC
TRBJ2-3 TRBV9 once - CASSVVGADTQYF TGTGCCAGCAGCGTAGTAGGGGCAGATACGCAGTATTTT
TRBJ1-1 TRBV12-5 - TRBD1 CASGLGMSGGEAFF TGTGCTAGTGGTCTCGGAATGTCAGGGGGTGAAGCTTTCTTT
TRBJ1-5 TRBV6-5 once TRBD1 CASGRTGVDQPQHF TGTGCCAGCGGACGGACAGGGGTCGATCAGCCCCAGCATTTT
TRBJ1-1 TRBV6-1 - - CASSLWRLSNTEAFF TGTGCCAGCAGTCTGTGGCGGCTCTCGAACACTGAAGCTTTCTTT
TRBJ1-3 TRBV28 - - CASTVGGYSGNTIYF TGTGCCAGCACAGTAGGGGGATACTCTGGAAACACCATATATTTT
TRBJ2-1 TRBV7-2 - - CASSFRSNEQFF TGTGCCAGCAGCTTTCGGTCGAATGAGCAGTTCTTC
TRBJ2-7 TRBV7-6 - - CASSLDVSRDEQYF TGTGCCAGCAGCTTAGACGTGTCACGGGACGAGCAGTACTTC
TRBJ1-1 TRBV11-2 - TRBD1 CASRLRDRTEFEAFF TGTGCCAGCAGATTAAGGGACAGAACAGAATTTGAAGCTTTCTTT
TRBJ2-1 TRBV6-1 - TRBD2 CASSERAGELYNEQFF TGTGCCAGCAGTGAAAGGGCGGGAGAGCTCTACAATGAGCAGTTCTTC
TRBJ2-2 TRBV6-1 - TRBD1 CASSVQGMVNTGELFF TGTGCCAGCAGTGTACAGGGGATGGTGAACACCGGGGAGCTGTTTTTT
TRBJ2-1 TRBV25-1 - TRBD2 CASSEPDGTSGGRNEQFF TGTGCCAGCAGTGAACCCGACGGGACTAGCGGGGGAAGGAATGAGCAGTTCTTC
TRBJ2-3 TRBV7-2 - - CASSLVAGPAADTQYF TGTGCCAGCAGCTTAGTGGCAGGGCCGGCTGCGGATACGCAGTATTTT
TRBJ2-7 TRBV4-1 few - CASSQVYESSYEQYF TGCGCCAGCAGCCAAGTATATGAGAGCTCCTACGAGCAGTACTTC
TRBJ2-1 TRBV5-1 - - CASSSPPDEQFF TGCGCCAGCAGCTCCCCCCCCGATGAGCAGTTCTTC
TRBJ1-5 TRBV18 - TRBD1 CASSTGDGGPQHF TGTGCCAGCTCCACAGGGGATGGCGGGCCCCAGCATTTT
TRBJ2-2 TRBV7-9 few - CASSLGAATGELFF TGTGCCAGCAGCTTAGGTGCGGCCACCGGGGAGCTGTTTTTT
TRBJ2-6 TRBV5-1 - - CASSLGGARSFGANVLTF TGCGCCAGCAGCTTGGGGGGCGCGAGATCTTTTGGGGCCAACGTCCTGACTTTC
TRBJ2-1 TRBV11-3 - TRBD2 CASSPTSGWIYNEQFF TGTGCCAGCAGCCCAACTAGCGGATGGATCTACAATGAGCAGTTCTTC
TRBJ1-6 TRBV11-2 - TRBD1 CASSYTGGDSPLHF TGTGCCAGCAGTTATACAGGGGGCGATTCACCCCTCCACTTT
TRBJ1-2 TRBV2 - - CASSERQSLLALF TGTGCCAGCAGTGAAAGGCAGTCCCTTTTAGCCTTATTC
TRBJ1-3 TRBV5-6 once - CASSSRVGNTIYF TGTGCCAGCAGCTCCAGGGTTGGAAACACCATATATTTT
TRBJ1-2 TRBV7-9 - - CASSLLSVLVGYTF TGTGCCAGCAGCTTACTGAGCGTCTTAGTTGGCTACACCTTC
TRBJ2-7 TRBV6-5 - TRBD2 CASSYSASGTYEQYF TGTGCCAGCAGTTACTCGGCTAGCGGCACCTACGAGCAGTACTTC
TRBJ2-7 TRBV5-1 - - CASSLLASPFYEQYF TGCGCCAGCAGCTTACTAGCTTCCCCCTTCTACGAGCAGTACTTC
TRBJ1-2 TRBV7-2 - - CASSDPVGANYGYTF TGTGCCAGCAGCGACCCCGTAGGGGCTAACTATGGCTACACCTTC
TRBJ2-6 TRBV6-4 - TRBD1 CASSGQGAEGANVLTF TGTGCCAGCAGTGGACAGGGGGCGGAGGGGGCCAACGTCCTGACTTTC
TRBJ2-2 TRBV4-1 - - CASSRTPQSNTGELFF TGCGCCAGCAGCCGAACCCCACAATCGAACACCGGGGAGCTGTTTTTT
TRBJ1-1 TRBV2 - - CASTPQGWGTEAFF TGTGCCAGCACCCCCCAGGGATGGGGTACTGAAGCTTTCTTT
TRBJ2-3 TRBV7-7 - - CASSLKGGRGTDTQYF TGTGCTAGCAGTTTAAAGGGGGGGCGCGGGACAGATACGCAGTATTTT
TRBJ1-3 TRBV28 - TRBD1 CASSLLGTGAVIGNTIYF TGTGCCAGCAGTTTGTTAGGGACAGGGGCAGTAATTGGAAACACCATATATTTT